The clone carrying this TCR beta chain has a single count. What it binds is unknown. The entry originates in a study of T cell responses to AZD1222 COVID-19 vaccine. Findings and limits, study-wide: Spike-specific TCR breadth and depth both grew after two AZD1222 doses. Donor demographics were predominantly white British with a female majority; clonal diversity may be underestimated.

This table comes from immunoSEQ multiplex PCR, and its TCRdb copy is limited to in-frame clones, with some not included. The top ten clones hold 15% to 20% of a sample with roughly 120,000 clones, around 84% of them seen once. CDR1 and CDR2 from the germline V gene are SEHNR and FQNEAQ (reference sequence). V lost 2 bases, J lost 7 bases, and 4 bases stayed unmatched. The CDR3 length is 13 residues. The rearrangement links TRBV7-9 to TRBJ1-2; 7 bases are shared with TRBD1. The material sequenced was peripheral blood, taken 28 days after the second AZD1222 dose. This sequence was found in an adult who received the AZD1222 COVID-19 vaccine. This chain's CDR3 is CASSLRGQTGYTF. CDR3 in DNA: TGTGCCAGCAGCTTAAGGGGACAGACTGGCTACACCTTC. Full variable domain (outside the CDR3, taken from reference TRBV7-9 and TRBJ1-2): DTGVSQNPRHKITKRGQNVTFRCDPISEHNRLYWYRQTLGQGPEFLTYFQNEAQLEKSRLLSDRFSAERPKGSFSTLEIQRTEQGDSAMYLCASSLRGQTGYTFGSGTRLTVV.